This TCR beta chain was documented in a study of radiation and T cells in renal cell carcinoma. Study-level information: Nephrectomy followed 15 Gy stereotactic body radiation by 4 weeks.

This CDR3 is built from 15 residues. Germline V gene data show CDR1 as SGHRS and CDR2 as YFSETQ. V shed 0 bases and J shed 2 bases, with 11 bases lying between them. Assay: immunoSEQ multiplex PCR; the TCRdb copy retains only in-frame clones and omits some. Of 100,000 to 150,000 clones listed, 88% were seen once; the top ten hold 5.8%. Regarding time point: blood 2 weeks post-SBRT. This sample's treatment: 15 Gy SBRT to primary tumor, nephrectomy 4 weeks later. Serial blood draws occurred at baseline and 2 and 4 weeks post-SBRT. Clear cell pathology was present in this patient's renal cell carcinoma. Regarding the study as a whole: From baseline, blood top tumor clonotypes peaked at 2 weeks post-radiation.

Notes on this clone: Its antigen is still unknown.

The chain links TRBV5-1 to TRBJ2-5, with a tentative D call TRBD1 (5 bases). This sample comprised blood, obtained from a patient whose treatment included radiotherapy and nephrectomy. This clonotype was sampled from a woman aged 70-85 years with renal cell carcinoma. The CDR3 sequence is CASSLASRQQETQYF. CDR3 in DNA: TGCGCCAGCAGCTTGGCCTCTCGACAGCAAGAGACCCAGTACTTC.